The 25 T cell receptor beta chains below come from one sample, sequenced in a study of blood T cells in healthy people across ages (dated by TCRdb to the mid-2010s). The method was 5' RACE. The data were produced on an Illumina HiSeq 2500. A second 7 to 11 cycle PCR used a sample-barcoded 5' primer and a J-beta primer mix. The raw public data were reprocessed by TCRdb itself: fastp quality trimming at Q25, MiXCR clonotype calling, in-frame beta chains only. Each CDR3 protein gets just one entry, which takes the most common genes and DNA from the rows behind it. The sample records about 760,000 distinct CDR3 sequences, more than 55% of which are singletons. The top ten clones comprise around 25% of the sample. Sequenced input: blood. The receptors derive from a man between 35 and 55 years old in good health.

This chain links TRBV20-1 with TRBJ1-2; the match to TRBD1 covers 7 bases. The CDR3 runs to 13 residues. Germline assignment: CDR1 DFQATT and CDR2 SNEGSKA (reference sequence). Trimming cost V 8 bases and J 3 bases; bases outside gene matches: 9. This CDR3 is CSSARGTDYGYTF. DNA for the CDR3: TGCAGTTCAGCCAGGGGGACGGACTATGGCTACACCTTC.

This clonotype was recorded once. The CDR3: CASSGIGDTQYF. The CDR3, as DNA: TGTGCCAGCAGTGGGATAGGGGATACGCAGTATTTT. The rearrangement uses TRBV12-3 or TRBV12-4 and TRBJ2-3, with D unclear. This CDR3 has 12 residues. V was clipped by 5 bases and J by 6 bases, with 9 bases between them.

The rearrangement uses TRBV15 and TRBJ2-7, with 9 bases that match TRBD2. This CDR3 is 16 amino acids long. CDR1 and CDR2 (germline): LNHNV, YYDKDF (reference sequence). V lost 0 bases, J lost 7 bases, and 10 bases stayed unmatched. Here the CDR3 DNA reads TGTGCCACCAGCAGAGATAGGTCTAGCGGGACGGGGGAGCAGTACTTC. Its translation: CATSRDRSSGTGEQYF.

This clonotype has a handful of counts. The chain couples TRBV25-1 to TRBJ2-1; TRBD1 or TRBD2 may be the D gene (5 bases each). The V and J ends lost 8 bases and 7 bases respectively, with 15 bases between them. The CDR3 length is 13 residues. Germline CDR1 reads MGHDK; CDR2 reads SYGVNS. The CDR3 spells CASWDPLTNEQFF. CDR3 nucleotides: TGTGCCAGCTGGGACCCCCTAACAAATGAGCAGTTCTTC.

The chain's CDR3 is CASSIQGRADTQYF. The CDR3 region has the DNA TGTGCCAGCAGCATACAGGGTCGTGCAGATACGCAGTATTTT. The chain links TRBV7-2 to TRBJ2-3; the D gene is possibly TRBD1 (6 bases). Per the germline V gene, CDR1 is SGHTA and CDR2 is FQGNSA. V dropped 5 bases and J dropped 4 bases, with 13 bases sitting between them. The CDR3 extends over 14 amino acids.

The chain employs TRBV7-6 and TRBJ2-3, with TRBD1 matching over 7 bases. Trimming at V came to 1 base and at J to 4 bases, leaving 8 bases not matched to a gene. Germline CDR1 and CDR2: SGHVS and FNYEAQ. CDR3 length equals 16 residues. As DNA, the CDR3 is TGTGCCAGCAGCTTAGGGGGCGTAGGGGGCGCAGATACGCAGTATTTT. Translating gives CASSLGGVGGADTQYF.

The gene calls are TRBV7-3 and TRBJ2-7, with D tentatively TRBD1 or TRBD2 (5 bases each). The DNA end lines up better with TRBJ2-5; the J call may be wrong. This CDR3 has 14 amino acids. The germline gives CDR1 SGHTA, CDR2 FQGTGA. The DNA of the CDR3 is TGTGCCAACGGATTCGCTAGGGACGGGGAGACCCAGTACTTC. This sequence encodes CANGFARDGETQYF.

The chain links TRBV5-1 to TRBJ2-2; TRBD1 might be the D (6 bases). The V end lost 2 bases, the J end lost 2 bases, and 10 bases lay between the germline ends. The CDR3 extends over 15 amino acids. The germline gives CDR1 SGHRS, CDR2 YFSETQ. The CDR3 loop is CASSFGTLNTGELFF. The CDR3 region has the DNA TGCGCCAGCAGCTTCGGGACACTTAACACCGGGGAGCTGTTTTTT.

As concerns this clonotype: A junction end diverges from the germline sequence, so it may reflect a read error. For the CDR3, the DNA is TGTACCAGCTCACCACCGGGACAGCCTTACGAGCAGTACTTC. It specifies CTSSPPGQPYEQYF. V is TRBV18 and J is TRBJ2-4; 7 bases agree with TRBD1. Judging by the DNA end, TRBJ2-7 fits better; the J call may be wrong. CDR3 size: 14 residues. Germline V gene lookup returns CDR1 KGHSH and CDR2 LQKENI.

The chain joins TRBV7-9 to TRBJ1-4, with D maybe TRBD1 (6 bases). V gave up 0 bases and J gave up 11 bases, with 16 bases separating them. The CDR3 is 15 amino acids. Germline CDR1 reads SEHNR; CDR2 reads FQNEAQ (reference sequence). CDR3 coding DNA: TGTGCCAGCAGCTTAGCGCAAGGAGGGGGAGGGAAACTGTTTTTT. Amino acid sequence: CASSLAQGGGGKLFF.

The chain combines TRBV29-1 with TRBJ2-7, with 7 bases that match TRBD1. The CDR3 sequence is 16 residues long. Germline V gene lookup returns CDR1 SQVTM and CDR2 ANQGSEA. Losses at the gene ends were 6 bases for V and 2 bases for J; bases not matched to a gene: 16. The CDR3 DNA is TGCAGCGTACACGTTGGGTCTGACAGGGCACCCTACGAGCAGTACTTC. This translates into CSVHVGSDRAPYEQYF.

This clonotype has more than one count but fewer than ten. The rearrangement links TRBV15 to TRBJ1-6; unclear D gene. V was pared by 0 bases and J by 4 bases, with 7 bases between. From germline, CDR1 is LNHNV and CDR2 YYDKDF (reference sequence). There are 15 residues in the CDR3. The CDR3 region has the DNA TGTGCCACCAGCAGAGAAAGGGTGTATAATTCACCCCTCCACTTT. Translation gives CATSRERVYNSPLHF. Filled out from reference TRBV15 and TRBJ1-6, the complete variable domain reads DAMVIQNPRYQVTQFGKPVTLSCSQTLNHNVMYWYQQKSSQAPKLLFHYYDKDFNNEADTPDNFQSRRPNTSFCFLDIRSPGLGDTAMYLCATSRERVYNSPLHFGNGTRLTVT.

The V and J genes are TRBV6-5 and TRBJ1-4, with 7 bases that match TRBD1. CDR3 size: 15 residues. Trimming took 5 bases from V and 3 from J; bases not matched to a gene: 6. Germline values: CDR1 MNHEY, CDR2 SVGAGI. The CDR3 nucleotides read TGTGCCAGCAGTAACAACAGGGGAGCTAATGAAAAACTGTTTTTT. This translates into CASSNNRGANEKLFF.

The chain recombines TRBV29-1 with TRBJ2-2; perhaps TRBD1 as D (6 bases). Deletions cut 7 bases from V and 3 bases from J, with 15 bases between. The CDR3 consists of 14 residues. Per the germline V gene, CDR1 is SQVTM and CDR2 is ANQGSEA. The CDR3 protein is CSAREQGDTGELFF. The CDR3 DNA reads TGCAGCGCCAGGGAACAGGGTGACACCGGGGAGCTGTTTTTT.

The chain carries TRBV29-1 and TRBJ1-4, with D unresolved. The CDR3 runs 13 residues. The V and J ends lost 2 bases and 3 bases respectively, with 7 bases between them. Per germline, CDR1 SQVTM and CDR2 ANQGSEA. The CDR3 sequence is CSVERQPNEKLFF. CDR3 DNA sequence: TGCAGCGTTGAAAGACAACCTAATGAAAAACTGTTTTTT. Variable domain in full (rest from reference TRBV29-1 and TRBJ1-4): SAVISQKPSRDICQRGTSLTIQCQVDSQVTMMFWYRQQPGQSLTLIATANQGSEATYESGFVIDKFPISRPNLTFSTLTVSNMSPEDSSIYLCSVERQPNEKLFFGSGTQLSVL.

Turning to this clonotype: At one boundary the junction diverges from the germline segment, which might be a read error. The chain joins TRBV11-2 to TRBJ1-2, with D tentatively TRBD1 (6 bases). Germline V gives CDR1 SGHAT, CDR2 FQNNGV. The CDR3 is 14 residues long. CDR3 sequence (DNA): TGTGTCAGCAGGTCCACCCGGGGGGCGGAAGGCTACACCTTC. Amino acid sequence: CVSRSTRGAEGYTF.

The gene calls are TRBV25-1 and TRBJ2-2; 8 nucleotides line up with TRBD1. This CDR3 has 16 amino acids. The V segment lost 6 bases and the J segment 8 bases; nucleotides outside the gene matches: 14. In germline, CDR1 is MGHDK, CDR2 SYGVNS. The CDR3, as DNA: TGTGCCAGCAGCGACGGATTTGACAGGGGCGTGGGGGAGCTGTTTTTT. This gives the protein CASSDGFDRGVGELFF.

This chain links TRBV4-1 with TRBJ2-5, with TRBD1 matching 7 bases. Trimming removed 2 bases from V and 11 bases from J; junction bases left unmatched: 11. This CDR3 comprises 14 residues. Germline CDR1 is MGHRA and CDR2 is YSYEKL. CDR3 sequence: CASSQHGQENEQYF. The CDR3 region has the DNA TGCGCCAGCAGCCAACACGGACAGGAGAATGAGCAGTACTTC.

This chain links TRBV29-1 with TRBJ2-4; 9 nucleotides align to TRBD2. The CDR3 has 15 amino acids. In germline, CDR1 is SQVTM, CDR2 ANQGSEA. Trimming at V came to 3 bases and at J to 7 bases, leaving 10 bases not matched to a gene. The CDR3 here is CSVERASGMSNIQYF. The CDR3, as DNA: TGCAGCGTTGAGCGTGCTAGCGGGATGTCGAACATTCAGTACTTC.

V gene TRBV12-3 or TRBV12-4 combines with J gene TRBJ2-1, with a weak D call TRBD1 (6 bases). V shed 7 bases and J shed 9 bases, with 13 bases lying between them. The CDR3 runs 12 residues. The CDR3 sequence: CASIQGRSEQFF. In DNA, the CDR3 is TGTGCCAGCATTCAGGGGCGGAGTGAGCAGTTCTTC.

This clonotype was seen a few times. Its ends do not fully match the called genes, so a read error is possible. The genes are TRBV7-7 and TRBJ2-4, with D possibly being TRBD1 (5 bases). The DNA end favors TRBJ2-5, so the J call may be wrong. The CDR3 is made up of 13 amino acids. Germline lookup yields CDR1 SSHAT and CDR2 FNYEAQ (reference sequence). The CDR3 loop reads CASSIDSQETQYF. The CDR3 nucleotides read TGTGCTAGCAGCATAGACAGCCAAGAGACCCAGTACTTC.

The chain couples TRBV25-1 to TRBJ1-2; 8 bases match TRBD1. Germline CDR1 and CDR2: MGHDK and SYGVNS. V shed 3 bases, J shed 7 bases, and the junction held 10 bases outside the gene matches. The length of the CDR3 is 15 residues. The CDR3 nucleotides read TGTGCCAGCAGTGAGTTCGGACAGGGAAGAGGTGGCTACACCTTC. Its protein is CASSEFGQGRGGYTF.

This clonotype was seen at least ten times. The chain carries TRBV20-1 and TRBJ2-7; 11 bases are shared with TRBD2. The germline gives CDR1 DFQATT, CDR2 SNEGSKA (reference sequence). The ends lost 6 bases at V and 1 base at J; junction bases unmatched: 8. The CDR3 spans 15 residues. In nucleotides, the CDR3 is TGCAGTGCGCACACTAGCGGGAGTGCGTCCTACGAGCAGTACTTC. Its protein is CSAHTSGSASYEQYF.

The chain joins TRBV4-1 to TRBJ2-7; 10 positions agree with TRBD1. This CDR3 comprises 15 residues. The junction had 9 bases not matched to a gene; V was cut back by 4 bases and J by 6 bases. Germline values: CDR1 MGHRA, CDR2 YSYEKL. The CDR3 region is CASSRGRTGGIEQYF. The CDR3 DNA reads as TGCGCCAGCAGCCGAGGACGGACAGGGGGGATCGAGCAGTACTTC.

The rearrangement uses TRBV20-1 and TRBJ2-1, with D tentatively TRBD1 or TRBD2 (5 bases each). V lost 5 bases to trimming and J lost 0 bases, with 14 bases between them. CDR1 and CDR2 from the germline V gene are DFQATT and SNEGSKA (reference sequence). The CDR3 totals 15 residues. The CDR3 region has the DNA TGCAGTGCTCCGTTGGGACCTCTCTCCTACAATGAGCAGTTCTTC. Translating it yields CSAPLGPLSYNEQFF.